These T cell receptor beta chains were read from a single sample in a study of blood T cell repertoires in COVID-19. Sequencing used immunoSEQ multiplex PCR; TCRdb keeps in-frame clones, though not all of them. Seen here are over 120,000 clones, about 87% observed once, and the top ten hold over 0.8%. The sequenced sample was peripheral blood. Source of these receptors: a woman between 45 and 65 years old with acute or convalescent COVID-19. Both conserved end residues are part of each CDR3. D genes are given only for firm matches. Only part of the rows carry a size: once, few, many, or a class if the clone is expanded.

abundance: NA; v_gene: TRBV6-6; j_gene: TRBJ2-4; d_gene: TRBD1; CDR3aa: CASRQDRVGAKNIQYF; CDR3nt: TGTGCCAGCAGACAGGACAGGGTGGGGGCCAAAAACATTCAGTACTTC
abundance: once; v_gene: TRBV23-1; j_gene: TRBJ2-2; d_gene: NA; CDR3aa: CASPRWDYTGELFF; CDR3nt: TGCGCCAGCCCTAGGTGGGACTACACCGGGGAGCTGTTTTTT
abundance: NA; v_gene: TRBV9; j_gene: TRBJ1-1; d_gene: NA; CDR3aa: CASSVAVRGIQDTEAFF; CDR3nt: TGTGCCAGCAGCGTAGCTGTCAGGGGCATTCAAGACACTGAAGCTTTCTTT
abundance: NA; v_gene: TRBV27; j_gene: TRBJ1-2; d_gene: TRBD1; CDR3aa: CASSLSIGQGAYGYTF; CDR3nt: TGTGCCAGCAGTTTATCGATTGGACAGGGGGCCTATGGCTACACCTTC
abundance: few; v_gene: TRBV4-1; j_gene: TRBJ2-7; d_gene: TRBD2; CDR3aa: CASSLLAGETYEQYF; CDR3nt: TGCGCCAGCAGCCTACTAGCGGGGGAAACCTACGAGCAGTACTTC
abundance: NA; v_gene: TRBV3-1/TRBV3-2; j_gene: TRBJ2-3; d_gene: TRBD1; CDR3aa: CASSPTETGGFYTQYF; CDR3nt: TGTGCCAGCAGCCCAACTGAGACAGGGGGCTTTTATACGCAGTATTTT
abundance: NA; v_gene: TRBV3-1/TRBV3-2; j_gene: TRBJ1-6; d_gene: NA; CDR3aa: CASSQEAGGSPLHF; CDR3nt: TGTGCCAGCAGCCAAGAAGCGGGGGGTTCACCCCTCCACTTT
abundance: NA; v_gene: TRBV25-1; j_gene: TRBJ1-2; d_gene: NA; CDR3aa: CASSVDGFIGISGYTF; CDR3nt: TGTGCCAGCAGCGTAGACGGGTTTATTGGTATTAGCGGCTACACCTTC
abundance: NA; v_gene: TRBV6-1; j_gene: TRBJ2-3; d_gene: TRBD2; CDR3aa: CASSGRLAGITDTQYF; CDR3nt: TGTGCCAGCAGTGGTCGACTAGCGGGGATAACAGATACGCAGTATTTT
abundance: NA; v_gene: TRBV19; j_gene: TRBJ1-3; d_gene: NA; CDR3aa: CASSIPTARTGNTIYF; CDR3nt: TGTGCCAGTAGTATACCCACAGCTCGGACTGGAAACACCATATATTTT